The 14 T cell receptor beta chains below all came from one sample that was sequenced in a study of T cell repertoires in cytomegalovirus infection. TCRdb passed the reads through MiXCR, listing each CDR3 protein once. The sample includes roughly 630,000 distinct CDR3 sequences, 20% to 25% of them seen just once. The sequencing input was CD8+ T cells from PBMCs. Every receptor here comes from a human donor in good health (CMV status not recorded). Some clones in this sample may be carry-over from other donors' samples.

This clonotype was counted many times. The chain carries TRBV28 and TRBJ1-1, with D possibly being TRBD1 (5 bases). The CDR3 loop spans 15 amino acids. V was pared by 2 bases and J by 0 bases, with 10 bases between. Germline V gene sequence: CDR1 MDHEN, CDR2 SYDVKM. The CDR3 sequence is CASSLAGNVNTEAFF. For the CDR3, the DNA is TGTGCCAGCAGTTTAGCAGGGAATGTGAACACTGAAGCTTTCTTT.

The CDR3, as DNA: TGCGCCAGCAGAGGGAGCCGGGACAGGGGGGCAGGAAACACCATATATTTT. This encodes CASRGSRDRGAGNTIYF. V usage is TRBV10-2 and J usage is TRBJ1-3, with 11 bases matching TRBD1. CDR1 and CDR2 from the germline V gene are WSHSY and SAAADI. The CDR3 extends over 17 amino acids. V lost 6 bases, J lost 4 bases, and 11 bases stayed unmatched.

This clonotype was counted only a few times. The chain couples TRBV2 to TRBJ2-3; 8 positions match TRBD2. Germline-derived CDR1 and CDR2 are SNHLY and FYNNEI. The CDR3 covers 16 residues. V lost 3 bases to trimming and J lost 1 base; unmatched junction nucleotides: 6. The DNA for the CDR3 is TGTGCCAGCAGTGACGCTAGCGGGCGCCGCACAGATACGCAGTATTTT. This codes for CASSDASGRRTDTQYF.

The gene calls are TRBV20-1 and TRBJ2-2; D is unresolved. V was pared by 1 base and J by 3 bases, with 9 bases between. This CDR3 region has 14 residues. Per germline, CDR1 DFQATT and CDR2 SNEGSKA (reference sequence). The CDR3 nucleotides read TGCAGTGCTAGAGGGGCTTACGACACCGGGGAGCTGTTTTTT. This translates into CSARGAYDTGELFF.

This clonotype was seen once. Given a much more abundant clone one base away, this may be a read error. The chain couples TRBV6-2 or TRBV6-3 to TRBJ2-3; TRBD2 is a possible D gene (5 bases). CDR3 length: 16 amino acids. Trimming removed 0 bases at V and 10 bases at J, with 20 bases between. Germline lookup yields CDR1 MNHEY and CDR2 SVGEGT. CDR3 bases: TGTGCCAGCAGTTACTCAGAACTAGTAGCCTCGGATGCGCAGTATTTT. As protein: CASSYSELVASDAQYF.

This chain uses TRBV27 with TRBJ1-1; D is possibly TRBD1 (5 bases). The CDR3 is 13 amino acids. Germline loops: CDR1 MNHEY, CDR2 SMNVEV (reference sequence). V lost 3 bases and J 7 bases, leaving 12 bases between the germline ends. CDR3 coding DNA: TGTGCCAGCAGTTTTTTGGGGCAGGGTGAAGCTTTCTTT. Its translation: CASSFLGQGEAFF.

This chain links TRBV24-1 with TRBJ1-3; D unresolved. Germline-derived CDR1 and CDR2 are KGHDR and SFDVKD. The ends were cut back, 2 bases at V and 2 bases at J, with 15 bases in the middle. CDR3 length: 17 amino acids. The CDR3 loop reads CATSDSPQGTTGNTIYF. The CDR3, as DNA: TGTGCCACCAGTGATTCTCCTCAAGGAACTACTGGAAACACCATATATTTT.

This chain joins TRBV19 and TRBJ2-2; unclear D gene. Germline values: CDR1 LNHDA, CDR2 SQIVND (reference sequence). V lost 10 bases to trimming and J lost 7 bases, with 7 bases between them. The CDR3 loop spans 10 amino acids. The CDR3 region is CATAGGELFF. CDR3 sequence (DNA): TGTGCCACAGCTGGCGGGGAGCTGTTTTTT.

This clonotype was detected ten times or more. The CDR3 region has the DNA TGTGCCACCAGCAGAGGAGGGGGGCTTATCACTGAAGCTTTCTTT. Protein sequence: CATSRGGGLITEAFF. V usage is TRBV15 and J usage is TRBJ1-1, with a tentative D call TRBD1 (6 bases). Germline V gives CDR1 LNHNV, CDR2 YYDKDF (reference sequence). Trimming removed 1 base from V and 4 bases from J, with 13 bases in between. The CDR3 contains 15 residues.

V usage is TRBV5-5 and J usage is TRBJ2-1; TRBD1 matches 9 bases. CDR1 and CDR2 from the germline V gene are SGHKS and YYEKEE (reference sequence). The CDR3 is 16 amino acids. The trim removed 5 bases at V and 5 bases at J, leaving 11 bases unmatched. The CDR3 DNA reads TGTGCCAGCAGGGGACAGGGTCACCCCCTTAACAATGAGCAGTTCTTC. Protein product: CASRGQGHPLNNEQFF.

This chain joins TRBV28 and TRBJ1-1; TRBD1 matches at 7 bases. The CDR3 totals 14 residues. After removal of 7 bases from V and 3 bases from J, the junction contained 8 bases not matched to a gene. CDR1 is MDHEN and CDR2 is SYDVKM in the germline V gene. The CDR3, as DNA: TGTGCCAGCACCCAGACAGGGCCATACACTGAAGCTTTCTTT. Amino acid sequence: CASTQTGPYTEAFF.

The chain recombines TRBV5-1 with TRBJ2-3, with a possible D match to TRBD2 (6 bases). There are 15 residues in the CDR3. With 2 bases removed from V and 1 base from J, the gap between germline ends came to 11 bases. Germline-derived CDR1 and CDR2 are SGHRS and YFSETQ. This CDR3 is CASSLGGRRTDTQYF. The CDR3 DNA follows: TGCGCCAGCAGCTTAGGAGGGCGCCGCACAGATACGCAGTATTTT.

This clonotype has more than one count but fewer than ten. The rearrangement joins TRBV5-6 to TRBJ2-1; no clear D gene. The length of the CDR3 is 12 residues. Trimming shortened V by 1 base and J by 9 bases, and 8 bases separated the two germline ends. CDR1 and CDR2 (germline): SGHDT, YYEEEE. The CDR3 nucleotides are TGTGCCAGCAGCTTGACTCGTTTTGAGCAGTTCTTC. Its protein is CASSLTRFEQFF. The full variable domain, in which reference TRBV5-6 and TRBJ2-1 provide the parts outside the CDR3, is DAGVTQSPTHLIKTRGQQVTLRCSPKSGHDTVSWYQQALGQGPQFIFQYYEEEERQRGNFPDRFSGHQFPNYSSELNVNALLLGDSALYLCASSLTRFEQFFGPGTRLTVL.

Concerning this clonotype itself: This may be a read error, as it is one base from a much larger clone. The chain is built from TRBV11-2 and TRBJ2-1, with TRBD1 identical over 8 bases. Germline values: CDR1 SGHAT, CDR2 FQNNGV. The CDR3 has 13 amino acids. J gave up 10 bases and V 7 bases, and 9 bases lay outside the gene matches. CDR3 amino acids: CASNFSRDREQFF. CDR3 coding DNA: TGTGCCAGCAACTTCAGCCGGGACAGGGAGCAGTTCTTC.